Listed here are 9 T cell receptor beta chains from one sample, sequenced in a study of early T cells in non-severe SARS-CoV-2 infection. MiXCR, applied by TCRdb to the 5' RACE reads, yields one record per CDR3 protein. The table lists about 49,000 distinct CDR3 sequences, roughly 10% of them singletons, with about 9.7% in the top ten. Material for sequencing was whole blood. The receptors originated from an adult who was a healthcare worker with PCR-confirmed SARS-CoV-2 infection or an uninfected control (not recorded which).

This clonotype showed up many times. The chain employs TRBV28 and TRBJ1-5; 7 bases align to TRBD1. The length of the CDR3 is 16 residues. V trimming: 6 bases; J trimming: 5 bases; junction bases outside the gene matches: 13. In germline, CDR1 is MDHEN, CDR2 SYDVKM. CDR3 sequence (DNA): TGTGCCAGCAGACTAGGACAGGAAGGAGCTTATCAGCCCCAGCATTTT. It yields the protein CASRLGQEGAYQPQHF.

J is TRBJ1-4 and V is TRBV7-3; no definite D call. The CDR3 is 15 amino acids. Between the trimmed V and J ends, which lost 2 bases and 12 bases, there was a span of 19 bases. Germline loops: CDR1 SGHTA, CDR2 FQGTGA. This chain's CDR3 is CASSLLRTARGELFF. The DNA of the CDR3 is TGTGCCAGCAGCTTATTAAGGACCGCTCGCGGGGAACTGTTTTTT.

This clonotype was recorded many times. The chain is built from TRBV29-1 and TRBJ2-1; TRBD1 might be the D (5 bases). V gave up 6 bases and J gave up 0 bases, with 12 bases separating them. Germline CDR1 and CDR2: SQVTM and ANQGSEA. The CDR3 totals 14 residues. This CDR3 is CSVPDSFSYNEQFF. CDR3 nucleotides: TGCAGCGTCCCTGACAGTTTCTCCTACAATGAGCAGTTCTTC.

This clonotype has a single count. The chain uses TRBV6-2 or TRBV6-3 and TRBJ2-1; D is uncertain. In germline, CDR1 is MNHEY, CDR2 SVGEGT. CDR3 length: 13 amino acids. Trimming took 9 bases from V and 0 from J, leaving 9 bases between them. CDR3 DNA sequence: TGTGCCAGTACGCTAAGCTCCTACAATGAGCAGTTCTTC. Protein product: CASTLSSYNEQFF.

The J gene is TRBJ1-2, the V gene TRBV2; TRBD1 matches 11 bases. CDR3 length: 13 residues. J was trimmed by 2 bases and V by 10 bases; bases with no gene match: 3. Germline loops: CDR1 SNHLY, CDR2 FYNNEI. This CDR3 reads CATRDRGNYGYTF. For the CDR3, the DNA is TGTGCCACCCGGGACAGGGGGAACTATGGCTACACCTTC.

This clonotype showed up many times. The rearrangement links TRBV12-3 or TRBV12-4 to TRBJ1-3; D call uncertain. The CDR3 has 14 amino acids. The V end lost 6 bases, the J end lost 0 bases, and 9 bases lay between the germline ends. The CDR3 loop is CASRQTSSGNTIYF. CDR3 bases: TGTGCCAGCAGGCAGACCAGCTCTGGAAACACCATATATTTT.

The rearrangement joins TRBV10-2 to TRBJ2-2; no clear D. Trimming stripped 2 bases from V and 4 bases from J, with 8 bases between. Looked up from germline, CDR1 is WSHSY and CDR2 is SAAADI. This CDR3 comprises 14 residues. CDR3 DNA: TGCGCCAGCAGTGAGAGCATCGGCACCGGGGAGCTGTTTTTT. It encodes CASSESIGTGELFF.

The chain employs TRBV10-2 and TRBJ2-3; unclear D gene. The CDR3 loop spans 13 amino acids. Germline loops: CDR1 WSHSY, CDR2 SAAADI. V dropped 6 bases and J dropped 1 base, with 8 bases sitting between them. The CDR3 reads CASRSIRTDTQYF. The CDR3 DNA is TGCGCCAGCAGATCCATCCGCACAGATACGCAGTATTTT.

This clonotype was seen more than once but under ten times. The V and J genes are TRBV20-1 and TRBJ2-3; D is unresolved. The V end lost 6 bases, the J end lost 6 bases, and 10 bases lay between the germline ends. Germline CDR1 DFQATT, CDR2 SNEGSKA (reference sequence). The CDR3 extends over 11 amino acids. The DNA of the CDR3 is TGCAGTGCACCTAGTAGGGATACGCAGTATTTT. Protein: CSAPSRDTQYF.